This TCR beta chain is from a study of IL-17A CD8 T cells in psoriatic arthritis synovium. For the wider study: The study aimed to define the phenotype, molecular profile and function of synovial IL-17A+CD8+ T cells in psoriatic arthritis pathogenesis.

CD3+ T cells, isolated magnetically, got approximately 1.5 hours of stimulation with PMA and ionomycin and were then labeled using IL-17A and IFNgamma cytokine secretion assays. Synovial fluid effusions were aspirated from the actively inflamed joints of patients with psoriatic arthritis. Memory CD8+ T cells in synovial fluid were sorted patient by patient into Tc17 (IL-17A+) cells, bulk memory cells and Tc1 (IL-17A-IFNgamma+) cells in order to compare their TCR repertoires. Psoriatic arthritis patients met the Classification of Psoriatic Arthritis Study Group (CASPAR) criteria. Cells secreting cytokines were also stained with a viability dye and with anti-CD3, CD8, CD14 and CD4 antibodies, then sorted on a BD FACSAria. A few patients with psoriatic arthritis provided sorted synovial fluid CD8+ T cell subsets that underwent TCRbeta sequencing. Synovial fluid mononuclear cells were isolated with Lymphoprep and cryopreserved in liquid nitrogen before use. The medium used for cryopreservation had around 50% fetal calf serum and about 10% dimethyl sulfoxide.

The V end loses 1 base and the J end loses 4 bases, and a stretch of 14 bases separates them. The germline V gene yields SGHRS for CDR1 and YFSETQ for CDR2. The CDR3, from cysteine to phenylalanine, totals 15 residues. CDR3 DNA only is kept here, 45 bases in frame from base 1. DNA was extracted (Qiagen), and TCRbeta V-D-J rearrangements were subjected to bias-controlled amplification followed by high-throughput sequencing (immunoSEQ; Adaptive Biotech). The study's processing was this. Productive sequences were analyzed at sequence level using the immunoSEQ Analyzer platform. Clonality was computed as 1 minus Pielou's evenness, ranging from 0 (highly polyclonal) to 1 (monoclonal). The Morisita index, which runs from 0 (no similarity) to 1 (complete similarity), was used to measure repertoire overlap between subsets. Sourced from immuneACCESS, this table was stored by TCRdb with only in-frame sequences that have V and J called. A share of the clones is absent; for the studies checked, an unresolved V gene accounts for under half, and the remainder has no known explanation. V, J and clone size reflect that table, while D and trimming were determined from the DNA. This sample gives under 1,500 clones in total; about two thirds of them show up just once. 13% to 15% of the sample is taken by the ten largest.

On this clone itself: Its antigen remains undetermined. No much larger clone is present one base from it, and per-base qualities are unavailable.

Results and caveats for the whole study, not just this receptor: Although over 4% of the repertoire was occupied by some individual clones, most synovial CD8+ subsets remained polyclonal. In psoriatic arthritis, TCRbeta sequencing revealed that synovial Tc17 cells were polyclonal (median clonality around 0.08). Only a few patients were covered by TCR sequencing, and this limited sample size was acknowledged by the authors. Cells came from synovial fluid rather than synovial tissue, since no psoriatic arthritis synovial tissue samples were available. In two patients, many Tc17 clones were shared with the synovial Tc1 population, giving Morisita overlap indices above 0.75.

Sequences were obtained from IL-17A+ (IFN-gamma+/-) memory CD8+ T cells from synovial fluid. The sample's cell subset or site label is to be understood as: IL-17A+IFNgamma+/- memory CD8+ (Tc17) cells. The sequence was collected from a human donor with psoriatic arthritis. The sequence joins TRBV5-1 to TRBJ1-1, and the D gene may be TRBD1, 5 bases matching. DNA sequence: TGCGCCAGCAGCTTGAGGTCAGGGTGGGTCACTGAAGCTTTCTTT. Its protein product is CASSLRSGWVTEAFF.